This T cell receptor (beta chain) was recovered during a study of CD8 T cells in Susac syndrome. Relapsing-remitting disease, either stable or active, was present in the multiple sclerosis controls, who were treatment-naive patients. V lost 0 bases to trimming and J lost 0 bases, with 4 bases between them. The CDR3 is 15 residues long. Per germline, CDR1 SGHNT and CDR2 YYREEE (reference sequence). RNA, at roughly 0.5 to 1 ug, was reverse transcribed with random hexamers. TCRdb re-analysed the immunoSEQ multiplex PCR reads in MiXCR, keeping a single row per CDR3 protein. Altogether more than 250,000 distinct CDR3 sequences are present, about 91% being singletons, with the ten largest covering over 0.05%.

The genes are TRBV5-4 and TRBJ2-6; D remains ambiguous. The TCR sequence derives from a human donor with multiple sclerosis. Sequencing input: CD4+ T cells from PBMCs. The CDR3 here is CASSLGYSGANVLTF. CDR3 sequence (DNA): TGTGCCAGCAGCTTGGGATACTCTGGGGCCAACGTCCTGACTTTC.